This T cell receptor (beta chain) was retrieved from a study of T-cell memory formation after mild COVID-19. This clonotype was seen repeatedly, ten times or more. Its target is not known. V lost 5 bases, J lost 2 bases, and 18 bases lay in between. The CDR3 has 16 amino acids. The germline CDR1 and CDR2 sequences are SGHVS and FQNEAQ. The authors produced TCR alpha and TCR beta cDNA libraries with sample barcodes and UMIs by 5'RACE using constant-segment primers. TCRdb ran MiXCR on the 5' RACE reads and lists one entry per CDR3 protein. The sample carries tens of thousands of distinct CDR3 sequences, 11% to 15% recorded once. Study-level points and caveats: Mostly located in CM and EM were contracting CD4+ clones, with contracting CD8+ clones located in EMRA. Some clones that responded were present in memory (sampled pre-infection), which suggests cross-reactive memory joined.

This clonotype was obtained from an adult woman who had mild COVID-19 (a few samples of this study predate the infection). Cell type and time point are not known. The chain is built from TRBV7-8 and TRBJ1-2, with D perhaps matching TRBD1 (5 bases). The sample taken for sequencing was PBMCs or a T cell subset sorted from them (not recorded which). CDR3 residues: CASSPHPTETNYGYTF. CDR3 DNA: TGTGCCAGCAGCCCCCACCCGACAGAGACGAACTATGGCTACACCTTC. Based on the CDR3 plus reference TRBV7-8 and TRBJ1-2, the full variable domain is GAGVSQSPRYKVAKRGQDVALRCDPISGHVSLFWYQQALGQGPEFLTYFQNEAQLDKSGLPSDRFFAERPEGSVSTLKIQRTQQEDSAVYLCASSPHPTETNYGYTFGSGTRLTVV.